Listed here is a single T cell receptor (beta chain). One junction end does not reproduce the germline sequence, and a read error may be involved. Other DNA sequences in the sample encode the same CDR3. As processed by the authors: Estimation of nucleated cell counts was performed using reference gene primer amplification. Using immunoSEQ multiplex PCR, the repertoire was profiled, and TCRdb retains in-frame clones only, with some absent. The DNA gave D and trimming, while V, J and clone size come from that table. The table has roughly 180,000 clones, 79% seen once. This sample is part of a study of blood T cell repertoires in COVID-19. The overall study: The United States, Italy and Spain were the sources of the acute and convalescent COVID-19 samples. From T cells, B-cell-depleted T cells, or PBMCs came the material, which was cDNA or gDNA.

The CDR3 runs 14 residues. Germline V gene lookup returns CDR1 ENHRY and CDR2 SYGVKD. Sequenced sample: peripheral blood. The sequence derives from a man aged 60-69 years with active or convalescent COVID-19. The rearrangement joins TRBV10-3 to TRBJ2-7; TRBD2 aligns across 8 bases. The CDR3 DNA reads TGTGCTATCAGTGAGTCAGCGGGAGTCTACGAGCAGTACTTC. Translation: CAISESAGVYEQYF.